The 26 T cell receptor beta chains listed next were all sequenced from one sample in a study of shared clonotypes between healthy human individuals. Measured with immunoSEQ multiplex PCR; TCRdb has only the in-frame clones, and not every one. This table holds around 2.3 million clones, 95% found once. The source material was naive CD4+ T cells sorted from blood. Subset of the sample: CD45RA+ positively selected. These receptors were taken from a man aged 18 to 29 in good health.

The chain joins TRBV5-1 to TRBJ2-2; TRBD2 matches 8 bases. CDR3 length equals 16 residues. V dropped 4 bases and J dropped 5; count of bases not matched to a gene: 10. Germline V gene data show CDR1 as SGHRS and CDR2 as YFSETQ. The CDR3 DNA is TGCGCCAGCAGCGAGGTAGCGGGGCTAACTACCGGGGAGCTGTTTTTT. It is translated as CASSEVAGLTTGELFF.

This chain links TRBV30 with TRBJ1-4; D remains ambiguous. Between the trimmed V and J ends, which lost 3 bases and 8 bases, there was a span of 10 bases. The CDR3 has 12 amino acids. Looked up from germline, CDR1 is GTSNPN and CDR2 is SVGIG (reference sequence). The DNA of the CDR3 is TGTGCCTGGAGCCCCAGCCCAGAAAAACTGTTTTTT. It specifies CAWSPSPEKLFF.

The rearrangement links TRBV7-8 to TRBJ2-7; no clear D gene. The V end was cut by 2 bases, the J end by 0 bases, with 8 bases between. The CDR3 has 14 amino acids. In germline, CDR1 is SGHVS, CDR2 FQNEAQ. The CDR3 region is CASSLMGSSYEQYF. The CDR3 region has the DNA TGTGCCAGCAGCTTAATGGGCTCCTCCTACGAGCAGTACTTC.

The genes are TRBV2 and TRBJ2-1; D is undetermined. V lost 7 bases and J 9 bases, leaving 16 bases between the germline ends. The CDR3 is 13 residues long. Germline V gene data show CDR1 as SNHLY and CDR2 as FYNNEI. CDR3 amino acids: CASNEAVNGEQFF. CDR3 bases: TGTGCCAGCAACGAGGCGGTTAATGGTGAGCAGTTCTTC.

The genes are TRBV6-5 and TRBJ2-7; D call uncertain. The germline CDR1 and CDR2 sequences are MNHEY and SVGAGI. The germline V and J ends were trimmed by 5 bases and 0 bases, with 8 bases remaining between them. The CDR3 sequence is 13 residues long. The CDR3 DNA reads as TGTGCCAGCAGTATAGCTAGCTCCTACGAGCAGTACTTC. This sequence encodes CASSIASSYEQYF.

Comment on this clone: This sample also contains other DNA sequences that code for the same CDR3. The chain is built from TRBV29-1 and TRBJ2-7; 7 positions agree with TRBD1. V lost 6 bases to trimming and J lost 1 base; unmatched junction nucleotides: 0. CDR1 SQVTM and CDR2 ANQGSEA come from the germline V gene. This CDR3 has 11 amino acids. The CDR3 protein is CSVQGSYEQYF. Written as DNA, the CDR3 is TGCAGCGTACAGGGGTCCTACGAGCAGTACTTC.

The CDR3: CASSPREGYTGELFF. The CDR3 DNA is TGTGCCAGCAGTCCGAGGGAGGGATACACCGGGGAGCTGTTTTTT. The chain carries TRBV28 and TRBJ2-2, with 7 bases lining up with TRBD2. In germline, CDR1 is MDHEN, CDR2 SYDVKM. Trimming took 5 bases from V and 3 from J; bases not matched to a gene: 6. The CDR3 is made up of 15 amino acids.

The chain has TRBV7-2 and TRBJ2-7, with D perhaps TRBD2 (5 bases). V lost 1 base and J lost 3, with 13 bases in between. Germline V lookup: CDR1 SGHTA, CDR2 FQGNSA. The CDR3 contains 15 residues. The CDR3 reads CASSLGIGNIYEQYF. CDR3 DNA: TGTGCCAGCAGCTTAGGGATCGGGAATATCTACGAGCAGTACTTC.

As regards this clone: Other DNA variants within this sample encode the same CDR3. This sequence joins TRBV5-1 and TRBJ2-1, with D unresolved. CDR1 and CDR2 from the germline V gene are SGHRS and YFSETQ. Trimming took 0 bases from V and 2 from J, leaving 9 bases between them. This CDR3 contains 15 residues. The CDR3: CASSLEGQAYNEQFF. CDR3 DNA: TGCGCCAGCAGCTTGGAGGGTCAGGCCTACAATGAGCAGTTCTTC. The full variable domain, its missing parts supplied by reference TRBV5-1 and TRBJ2-1, is KAGVTQTPRYLIKTRGQQVTLSCSPISGHRSVSWYQQTPGQGLQFLFEYFSETQRNKGNFPGRFSGRQFSNSRSEMNVSTLELGDSALYLCASSLEGQAYNEQFFGPGTRLTVL.

Note on this clone: Other DNA sequences in this sample translate to the same CDR3. The chain links TRBV6-5 to TRBJ1-6; D not resolved. CDR3 length: 14 amino acids. V lost 6 bases, J lost 2 bases, and 8 bases lay in between. Per germline, CDR1 MNHEY and CDR2 SVGAGI. This CDR3 is CASSPGTYNSPLHF. DNA of the CDR3: TGTGCCAGCAGCCCTGGGACCTATAATTCACCCCTCCACTTT.

This chain joins TRBV4-1 and TRBJ2-7; a possible D gene is TRBD2 (6 bases). CDR1 is MGHRA, CDR2 YSYEKL, per germline. V was trimmed by 3 bases and J by 7 bases, leaving 19 bases between them. The CDR3 contains 15 residues. In nucleotides, the CDR3 is TGCGCCAGCAGCCATGAACGGGACTCCCTGGGGGAGCAGTACTTC. Its protein product is CASSHERDSLGEQYF.

The chain carries TRBV6-5 and TRBJ2-2; D is possibly TRBD1 (6 bases). Trimming took 5 bases from V and 1 from J, leaving 8 bases between them. The CDR3 covers 14 residues. CDR1 is MNHEY, CDR2 SVGAGI, per germline. In DNA, the CDR3 is TGTGCCAGCAGTGCGACAGGGAACACCGGGGAGCTGTTTTTT. The encoded protein is CASSATGNTGELFF.

The chain uses TRBV9 and TRBJ2-5, with D maybe TRBD2 (5 bases). The germline CDR1 and CDR2 sequences are SGDLS and YYNGEE. Trimming took 4 bases from V and 3 from J, leaving 7 bases between them. This CDR3 has 12 residues. CDR3 protein: CASSRGEETQYF. The CDR3, as DNA: TGTGCCAGCAGCCGGGGAGAAGAGACCCAGTACTTC.

The chain combines TRBV30 with TRBJ1-3; D gene ambiguous. This CDR3 has 15 amino acids. CDR1 is GTSNPN, CDR2 SVGIG, per germline (reference sequence). V lost 2 bases to trimming and J lost 2 bases, with 13 bases between them. Written as DNA, the CDR3 is TGTGCCTGGAGTTCAGGCCAGGCGACTGGAAACACCATATATTTT. Translation: CAWSSGQATGNTIYF.

This clone has more than one count but fewer than ten. The chain carries TRBV6-1 and TRBJ2-2; no firm D call. Germline CDR1 is MNHNS and CDR2 is SASEGT. This CDR3 spans 15 amino acids. The germline V and J ends were trimmed by 4 bases and 3 bases, with 12 bases remaining between them. The CDR3 spells CASSVGLADTGELFF. The CDR3 DNA reads as TGTGCCAGCAGTGTAGGGCTGGCGGACACCGGGGAGCTGTTTTTT.

The rearrangement uses TRBV7-2 and TRBJ1-1; 10 bases fit TRBD1. J lost 1 base, V lost 6 bases, and 5 bases had no gene match. Germline V lookup: CDR1 SGHTA, CDR2 FQGNSA. CDR3 length equals 15 residues. CDR3 DNA sequence: TGTGCCAGCAGAAGGGACAGGGGAACGAACACTGAAGCTTTCTTT. Protein: CASRRDRGTNTEAFF.

This clone was seen a handful of times. Other DNA sequences of this sample code for an identical CDR3. V is TRBV7-9 and J is TRBJ2-1; D possibly corresponds to TRBD2 (5 bases). The CDR3 covers 14 residues. The germline V gene encodes CDR1 SEHNR and CDR2 FQNEAQ (reference sequence). Trimming took off 2 bases at V and 3 bases at J, with 8 bases between the two ends. CDR3 protein: CASSLSTSYNEQFF. The CDR3 nucleotides read TGTGCCAGCAGCTTAAGTACTAGCTACAATGAGCAGTTCTTC.

As regards this clone: This specimen includes other DNA sequences encoding the same CDR3. The chain joins TRBV5-1 to TRBJ1-1; no firm D call. CDR3 length equals 14 residues. The germline CDR1 and CDR2 sequences are SGHRS and YFSETQ. The V end lost 1 base, the J end lost 0 bases, and 7 bases lay between the germline ends. The CDR3 bases are TGCGCCAGCAGCTTGACTCAATTGAACACTGAAGCTTTCTTT. It translates to CASSLTQLNTEAFF.

The V call is TRBV5-1, the J call TRBJ1-4, with D maybe TRBD1 (6 bases). Germline V lookup: CDR1 SGHRS, CDR2 YFSETQ. V was cut by 4 bases and J by 5 bases, with 15 bases left in between. The CDR3 extends over 15 amino acids. The CDR3 region has the DNA TGCGCCAGCAGCGCCGGGGGCGCCCTCAATGAAAAACTGTTTTTT. This translates into CASSAGGALNEKLFF.

This clone was detected once. The CDR3 protein is CASSMNRGAKGTDTQYF. The CDR3 bases are TGTGCCAGTAGTATGAACAGGGGCGCAAAAGGGACAGATACGCAGTATTTT. The genes are TRBV19 and TRBJ2-3, with TRBD1 identical over 7 bases. The V and J ends lost 3 bases and 3 bases, in that order; junction bases with no gene match: 12. In germline, CDR1 is LNHDA, CDR2 SQIVND (reference sequence). The CDR3 runs 17 residues. The variable domain in full, with the rest retrieved from reference TRBV19 and TRBJ2-3, is DGGITQSPKYLFRKEGQNVTLSCEQNLNHDAMYWYRQDPGQGLRLIYYSQIVNDFQKGDIAEGYSVSREKKESFPLTVTSAQKNPTAFYLCASSMNRGAKGTDTQYFGPGTRLTVL.

The chain combines TRBV27 with TRBJ1-2; 8 bases are a match to TRBD1. The germline V gene encodes CDR1 MNHEY and CDR2 SMNVEV (reference sequence). V trimming: 8 bases; J trimming: 2 bases; junction bases outside the gene matches: 13. The CDR3 has 16 amino acids. CDR3 sequence: CASGSQIGQGNYGYTF. The CDR3 nucleotides read TGTGCCAGCGGGTCTCAAATCGGACAGGGAAACTATGGCTACACCTTC.

This clone has only a few counts. This chain links TRBV5-1 with TRBJ1-1, with D maybe TRBD1 (6 bases). The V end was cut by 1 base, the J end by 4 bases, with 17 bases between. Germline V gives CDR1 SGHRS, CDR2 YFSETQ. The CDR3 is 16 residues long. The CDR3 coding sequence is TGCGCCAGCAGCTTGTCTCCAGGGGAGGGTAGCACTGAAGCTTTCTTT. It codes for CASSLSPGEGSTEAFF.

The chain links TRBV9 to TRBJ2-3; tentative D call: TRBD2 (7 bases). This CDR3 comprises 16 residues. The V gene's germline CDR1 is SGDLS and CDR2 YYNGEE. V was cut by 1 base and J by 2 bases, with 14 bases left in between. CDR3 sequence: CASSVSGGGPTDTQYF. For the CDR3, the DNA is TGTGCCAGCAGCGTATCGGGCGGGGGCCCCACAGATACGCAGTATTTT.

The rearrangement uses TRBV7-6 and TRBJ2-1, with D unresolved. Trimming shortened V by 0 bases and J by 11 bases, and 11 bases separated the two germline ends. The CDR3 contains 13 residues. Germline V gives CDR1 SGHVS, CDR2 FNYEAQ. Written as DNA, the CDR3 is TGTGCCAGCAGCTTAGCCGTCCAGGCCCAGCAGTTCTTC. Its translation is CASSLAVQAQQFF.

This clone was counted a single time. The rearrangement uses TRBV4-3 and TRBJ2-2; the D gene is possibly TRBD2 (6 bases). The CDR3 spans 15 residues. Trimming removed 3 bases from V and 6 bases from J, with 14 bases in between. Germline V gene data show CDR1 as LGHNA and CDR2 as YSLEER. CDR3 sequence reads: CASSHPTGTSGELFF. In DNA, the CDR3 is TGCGCCAGCAGCCACCCTACCGGGACTTCCGGGGAGCTGTTTTTT.

The chain links TRBV11-2 to TRBJ1-1, with D unclear. Trimming stripped 6 bases from V and 0 bases from J, with 14 bases between. Germline-derived CDR1 and CDR2 are SGHAT and FQNNGV. The CDR3 has 15 residues. CDR3 region: CASRPSSNMNTEAFF. The DNA for the CDR3 is TGTGCCAGCAGGCCGAGCAGCAACATGAACACTGAAGCTTTCTTT.